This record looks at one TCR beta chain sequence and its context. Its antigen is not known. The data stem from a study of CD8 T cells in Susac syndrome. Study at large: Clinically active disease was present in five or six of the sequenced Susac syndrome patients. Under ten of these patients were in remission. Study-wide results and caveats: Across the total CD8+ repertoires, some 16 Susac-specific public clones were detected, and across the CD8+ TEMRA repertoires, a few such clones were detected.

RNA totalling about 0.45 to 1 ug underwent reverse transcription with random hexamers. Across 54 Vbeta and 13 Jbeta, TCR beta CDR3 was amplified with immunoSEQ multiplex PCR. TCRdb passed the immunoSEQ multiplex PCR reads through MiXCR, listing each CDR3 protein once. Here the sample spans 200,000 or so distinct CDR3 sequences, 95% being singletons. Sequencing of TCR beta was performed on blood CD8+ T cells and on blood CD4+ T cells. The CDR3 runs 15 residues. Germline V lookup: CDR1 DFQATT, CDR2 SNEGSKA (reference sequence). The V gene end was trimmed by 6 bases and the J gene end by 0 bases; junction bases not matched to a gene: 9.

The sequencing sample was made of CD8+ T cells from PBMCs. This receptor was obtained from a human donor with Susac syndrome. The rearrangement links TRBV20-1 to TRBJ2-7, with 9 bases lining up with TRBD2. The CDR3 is CSAVRLADISYEQYF. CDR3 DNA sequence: TGCAGTGCCGTCAGACTAGCGGATATCTCCTACGAGCAGTACTTC.